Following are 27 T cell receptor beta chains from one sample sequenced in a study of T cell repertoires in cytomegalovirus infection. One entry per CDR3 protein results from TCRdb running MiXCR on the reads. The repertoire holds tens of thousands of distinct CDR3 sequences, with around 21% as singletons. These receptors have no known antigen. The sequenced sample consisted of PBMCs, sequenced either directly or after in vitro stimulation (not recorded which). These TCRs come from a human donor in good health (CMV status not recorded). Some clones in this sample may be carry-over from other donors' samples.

The CDR3 region is CASSSVDSYNEQFF. CDR3 coding DNA: TGCGCCAGCAGCTCGGTAGACTCCTACAATGAGCAGTTCTTC. This rearrangement joins TRBV5-1 to TRBJ2-1; the D is unclear. The CDR3 spans 14 residues. Trimming stripped 3 bases from V and 0 bases from J, with 7 bases between. Germline V CDR1 and CDR2: SGHRS, YFSETQ.

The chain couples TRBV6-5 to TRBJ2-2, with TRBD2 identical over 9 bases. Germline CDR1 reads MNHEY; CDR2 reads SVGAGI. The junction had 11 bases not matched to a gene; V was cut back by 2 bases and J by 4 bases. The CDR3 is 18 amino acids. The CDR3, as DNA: TGTGCCAGCAGTTACAGGGGCGGGAGGGCCGGGACCACCGGGGAGCTGTTTTTT. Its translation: CASSYRGGRAGTTGELFF.

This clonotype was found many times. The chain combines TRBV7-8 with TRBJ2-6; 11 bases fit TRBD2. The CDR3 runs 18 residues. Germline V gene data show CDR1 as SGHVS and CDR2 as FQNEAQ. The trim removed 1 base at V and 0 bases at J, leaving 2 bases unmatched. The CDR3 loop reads CASSLVTSGSSGANVLTF. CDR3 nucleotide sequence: TGTGCCAGCAGCTTAGTTACTAGCGGGAGCTCTGGGGCCAACGTCCTGACTTTC.

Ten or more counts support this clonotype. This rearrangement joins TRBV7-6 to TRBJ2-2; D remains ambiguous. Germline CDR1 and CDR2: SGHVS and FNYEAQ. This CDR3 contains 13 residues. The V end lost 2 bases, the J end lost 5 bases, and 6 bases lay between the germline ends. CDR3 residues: CASSLRQTGELFF. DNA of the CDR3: TGTGCCAGCAGCTTACGACAAACCGGGGAGCTGTTTTTT.

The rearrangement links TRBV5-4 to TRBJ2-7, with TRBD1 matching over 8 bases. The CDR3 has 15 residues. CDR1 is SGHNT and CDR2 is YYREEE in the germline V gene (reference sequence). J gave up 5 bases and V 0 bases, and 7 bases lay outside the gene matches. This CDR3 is CASSLDQGAENEQYF. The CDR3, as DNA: TGTGCCAGCAGCTTGGATCAGGGGGCTGAGAACGAGCAGTACTTC.

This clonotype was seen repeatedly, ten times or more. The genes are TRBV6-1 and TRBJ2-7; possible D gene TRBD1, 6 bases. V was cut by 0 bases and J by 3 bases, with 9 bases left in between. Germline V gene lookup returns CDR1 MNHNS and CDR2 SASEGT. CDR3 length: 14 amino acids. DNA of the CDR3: TGTGCCAGCAGTGAAGCTCGCAGGGGCTACGAGCAGTACTTC. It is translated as CASSEARRGYEQYF.

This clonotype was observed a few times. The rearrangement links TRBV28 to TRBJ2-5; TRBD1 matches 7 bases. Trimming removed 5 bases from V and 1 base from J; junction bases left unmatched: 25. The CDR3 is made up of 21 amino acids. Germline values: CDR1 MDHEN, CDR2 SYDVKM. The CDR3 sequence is CASSAQTGKRRDRGLQETQYF. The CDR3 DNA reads TGTGCCAGCAGTGCCCAGACAGGGAAGAGGCGCGATCGAGGCCTCCAAGAGACCCAGTACTTC.

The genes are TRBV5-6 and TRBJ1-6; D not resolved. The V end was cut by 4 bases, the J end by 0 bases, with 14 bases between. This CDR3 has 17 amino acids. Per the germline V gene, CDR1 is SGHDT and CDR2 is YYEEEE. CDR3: CASSPEGRSSYNSPLHF. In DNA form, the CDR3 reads TGTGCCAGCAGCCCGGAGGGCAGGAGCTCCTATAATTCACCCCTCCACTTT.

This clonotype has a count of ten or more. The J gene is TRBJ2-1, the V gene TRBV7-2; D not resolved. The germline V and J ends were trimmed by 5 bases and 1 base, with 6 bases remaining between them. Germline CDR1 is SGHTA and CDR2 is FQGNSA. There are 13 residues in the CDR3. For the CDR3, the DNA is TGTGCCAGCAGCCGAGAATCCTACAATGAGCAGTTCTTC. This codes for CASSRESYNEQFF. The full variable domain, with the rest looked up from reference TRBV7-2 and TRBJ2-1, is GAGVSQSPSNKVTEKGKDVELRCDPISGHTALYWYRQSLGQGLEFLIYFQGNSAPDKSGLPSDRFSAERTGGSVSTLTIQRTQQEDSAVYLCASSRESYNEQFFGPGTRLTVL.

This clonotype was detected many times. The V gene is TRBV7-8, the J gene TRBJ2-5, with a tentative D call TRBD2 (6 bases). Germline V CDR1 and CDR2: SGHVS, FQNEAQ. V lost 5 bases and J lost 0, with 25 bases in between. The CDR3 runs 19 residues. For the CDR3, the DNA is TGTGCCAGCAGCCCCGGCGGGGCAGGGCTCGCCAGCCACCAAGAGACCCAGTACTTC. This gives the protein CASSPGGAGLASHQETQYF.

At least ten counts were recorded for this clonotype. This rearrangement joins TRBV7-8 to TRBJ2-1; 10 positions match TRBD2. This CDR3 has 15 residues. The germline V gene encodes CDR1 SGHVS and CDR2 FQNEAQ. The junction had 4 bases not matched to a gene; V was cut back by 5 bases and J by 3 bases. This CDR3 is CASSPLAGVYNEQFF. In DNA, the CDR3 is TGTGCCAGCAGCCCCCTAGCGGGGGTCTACAATGAGCAGTTCTTC. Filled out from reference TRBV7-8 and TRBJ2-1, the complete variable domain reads GAGVSQSPRYKVAKRGQDVALRCDPISGHVSLFWYQQALGQGPEFLTYFQNEAQLDKSGLPSDRFFAERPEGSVSTLKIQRTQQEDSAVYLCASSPLAGVYNEQFFGPGTRLTVL.

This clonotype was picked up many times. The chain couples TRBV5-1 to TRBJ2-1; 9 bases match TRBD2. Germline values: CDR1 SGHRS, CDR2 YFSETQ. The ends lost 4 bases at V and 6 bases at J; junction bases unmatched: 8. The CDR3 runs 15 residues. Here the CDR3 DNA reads TGCGCCAGCAGCGGCGGCGGGAGGGCCCTCAATGAGCAGTTCTTC. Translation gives CASSGGGRALNEQFF.

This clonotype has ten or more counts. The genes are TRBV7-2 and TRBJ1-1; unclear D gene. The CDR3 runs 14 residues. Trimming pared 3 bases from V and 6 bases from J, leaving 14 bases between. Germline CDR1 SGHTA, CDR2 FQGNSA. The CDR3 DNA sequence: TGTGCCAGCAGCTTGGATACGTTTCTTTCTGAAGCTTTCTTT. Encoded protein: CASSLDTFLSEAFF.

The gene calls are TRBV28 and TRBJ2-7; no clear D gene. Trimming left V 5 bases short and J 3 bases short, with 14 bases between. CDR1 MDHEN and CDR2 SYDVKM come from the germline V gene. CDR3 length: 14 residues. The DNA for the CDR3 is TGTGCCAGCAGTCCGGACGGCTTCATCTACGAGCAGTACTTC. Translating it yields CASSPDGFIYEQYF.

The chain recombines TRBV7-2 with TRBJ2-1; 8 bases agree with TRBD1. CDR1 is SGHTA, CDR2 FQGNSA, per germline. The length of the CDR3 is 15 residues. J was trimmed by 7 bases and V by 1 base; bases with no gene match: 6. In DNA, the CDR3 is TGTGCCAGCAGCTTAGTTGGACAGGGTCGGAATGAGCAGTTCTTC. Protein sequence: CASSLVGQGRNEQFF. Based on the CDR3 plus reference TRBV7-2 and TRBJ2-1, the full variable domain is GAGVSQSPSNKVTEKGKDVELRCDPISGHTALYWYRQSLGQGLEFLIYFQGNSAPDKSGLPSDRFSAERTGGSVSTLTIQRTQQEDSAVYLCASSLVGQGRNEQFFGPGTRLTVL.

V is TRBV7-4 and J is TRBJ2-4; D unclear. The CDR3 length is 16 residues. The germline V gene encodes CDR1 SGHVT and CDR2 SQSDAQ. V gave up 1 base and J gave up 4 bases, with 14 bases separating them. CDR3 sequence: CASSLDESLRKNIQYF. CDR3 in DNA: TGTGCCAGCAGCTTAGATGAAAGCCTGAGGAAAAACATTCAGTACTTC.

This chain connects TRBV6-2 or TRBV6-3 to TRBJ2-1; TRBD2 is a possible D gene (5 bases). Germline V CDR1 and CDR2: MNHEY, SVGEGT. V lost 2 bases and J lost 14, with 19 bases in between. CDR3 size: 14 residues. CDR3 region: CASSYRASWDREFF. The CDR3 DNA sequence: TGTGCCAGCAGTTACCGGGCTAGCTGGGATAGGGAGTTCTTC.

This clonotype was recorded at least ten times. The CDR3 nucleotides read TGTGCCAGCAGCTCGGGTTTAGCAGGTGTGACAGATACGCAGTATTTT. It codes for CASSSGLAGVTDTQYF. The rearrangement uses TRBV7-2 and TRBJ2-3; D is unresolved. Germline V gives CDR1 SGHTA, CDR2 FQGNSA. The CDR3 extends over 16 amino acids. The V and J ends lost 4 bases and 3 bases respectively, with 17 bases between them.

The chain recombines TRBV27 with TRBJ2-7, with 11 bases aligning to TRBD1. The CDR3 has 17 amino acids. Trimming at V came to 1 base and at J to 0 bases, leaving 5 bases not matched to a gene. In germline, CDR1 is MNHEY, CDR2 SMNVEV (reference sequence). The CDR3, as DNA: TGTGCCAGCAGTTTATGGGGGACAGGGGGAAACTCCTACGAGCAGTACTTC. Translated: CASSLWGTGGNSYEQYF.

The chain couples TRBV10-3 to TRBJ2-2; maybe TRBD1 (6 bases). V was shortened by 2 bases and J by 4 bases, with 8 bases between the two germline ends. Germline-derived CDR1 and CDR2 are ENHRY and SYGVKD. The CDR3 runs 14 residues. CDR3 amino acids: CAISEGRGTGELFF. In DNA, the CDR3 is TGTGCCATCAGTGAGGGCAGGGGCACCGGGGAGCTGTTTTTT.

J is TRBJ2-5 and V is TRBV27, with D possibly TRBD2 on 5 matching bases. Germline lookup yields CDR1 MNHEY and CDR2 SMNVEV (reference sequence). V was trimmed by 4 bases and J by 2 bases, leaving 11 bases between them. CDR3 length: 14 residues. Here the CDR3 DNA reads TGTGCCAGCAGTTCCCCGGGGTGGCAAGAGACCCAGTACTTC. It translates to CASSSPGWQETQYF.

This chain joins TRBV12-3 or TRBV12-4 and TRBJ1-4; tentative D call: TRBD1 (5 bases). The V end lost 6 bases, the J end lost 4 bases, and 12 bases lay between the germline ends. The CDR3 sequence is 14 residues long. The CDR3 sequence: CASRSGPINEKLFF. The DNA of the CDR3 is TGTGCCAGCAGGTCGGGACCGATTAATGAAAAACTGTTTTTT.

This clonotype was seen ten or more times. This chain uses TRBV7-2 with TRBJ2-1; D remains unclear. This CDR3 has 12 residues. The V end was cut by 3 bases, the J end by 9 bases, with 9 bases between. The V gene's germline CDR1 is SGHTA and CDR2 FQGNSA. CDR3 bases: TGTGCCAGCAGCTTGAAGTCGGGTGAGCAGTTCTTC. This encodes CASSLKSGEQFF.

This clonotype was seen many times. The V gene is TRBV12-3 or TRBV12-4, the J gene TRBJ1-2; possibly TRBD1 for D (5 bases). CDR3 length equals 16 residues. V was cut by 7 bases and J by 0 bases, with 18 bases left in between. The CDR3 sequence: CASTRGRVYSNYGYTF. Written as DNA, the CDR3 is TGTGCCAGCACCCGGGGCAGGGTCTATTCTAACTATGGCTACACCTTC.

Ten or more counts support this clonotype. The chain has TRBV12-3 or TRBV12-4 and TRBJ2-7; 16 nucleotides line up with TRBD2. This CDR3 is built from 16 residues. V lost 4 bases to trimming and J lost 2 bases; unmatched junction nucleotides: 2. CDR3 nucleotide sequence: TGTGCCAGCAGTTCGGGACTAGCGGGAGGGGCCTACGAGCAGTACGTC. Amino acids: CASSSGLAGGAYEQYV.

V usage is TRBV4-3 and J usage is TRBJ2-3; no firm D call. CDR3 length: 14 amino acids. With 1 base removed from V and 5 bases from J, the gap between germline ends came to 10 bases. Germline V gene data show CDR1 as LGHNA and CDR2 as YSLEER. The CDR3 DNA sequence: TGCGCCAGCAGCCAAGGGTGGGATGAAGATACGCAGTATTTT. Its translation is CASSQGWDEDTQYF.

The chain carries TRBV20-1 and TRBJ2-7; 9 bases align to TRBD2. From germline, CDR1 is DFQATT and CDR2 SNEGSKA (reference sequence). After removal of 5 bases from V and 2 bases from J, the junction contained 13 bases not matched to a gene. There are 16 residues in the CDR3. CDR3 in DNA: TGCAGTGCTCTTGGGCGCGGGAGGGCCGATACCTACGAGCAGTACTTC. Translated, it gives CSALGRGRADTYEQYF.